This entry is about one T cell receptor (beta chain). The antigen is not known. The sample comes from a study of regulatory T cells in long-lasting Graves disease. Study outcomes and limitations: New patients shared more than 750 public clonotypes, fewer than the roughly 3,000 shared by persistent patients.

Stated time point: persistent/refractory GD, antithyroid drugs over 5 years with positive TRAb. Extracted PBMC RNA gave rise to the TCR library. Researchers made TCR beta libraries by using iRepertoire HTBI primers and running Arm-PCR on CDR3 regions. MiXCR was run by TCRdb on the multiplex PCR reads, yielding one entry per CDR3 protein. The sample holds over 450,000 distinct CDR3 sequences; under 25% are singletons and the top ten take approximately 6.4%. The CDR3 runs to 15 residues. CDR1 and CDR2 from the germline V gene are LGHDT and YNNKEL (reference sequence). The germline V and J ends were trimmed by 4 bases and 6 bases, with 15 bases remaining between them.

Material: peripheral blood mononuclear cells (PBMCs), obtained when the disease was refractory, from a patient treated with antithyroid drugs. This rearrangement joins TRBV3-1 to TRBJ2-2; D may be TRBD2 (5 bases). The clonotype comes from a female donor with Graves disease. The CDR3, as DNA: TGTGCCAGCAGCCGTCCTAGCCCGGAGCCCGGGGAGCTGTTTTTT. Residues: CASSRPSPEPGELFF.